A single T cell receptor (beta chain) is shown here with its context. This clone was counted between two and nine times. Its cognate antigen has yet to be identified. The input lacks base qualities; no much larger clone sits a single base away. In the germline V gene, CDR1 corresponds to SQVTM and CDR2 to ANQGSEA. The CDR3 measures 13 amino acids from cysteine to phenylalanine. CDR3 DNA is the only sequence kept; it has 39 bases, read in frame from the first base. V sheds 4 bases and J sheds 6 bases, leaving 12 bases between their ends. The entire amount of isolated RNA was reverse transcribed using the High Capacity cDNA Reverse Transcription Kit, so the sequenced TCRB transcripts were expressed ones. Naive, central memory and regulatory T cell samples underwent deep immunoSEQ sequencing, averaging about 3.57 million total reads per sample. After sorted cells were lysed in RLT buffer, RNA was extracted with DNase-treated RNeasy Micro or Mini kits, with the choice depending on cell number. To prevent cross-contamination, each cell subset was processed individually, whereas patient and healthy donor samples were processed jointly. TCRB sequences were amplified from cDNA with the immunoSEQ multiplex PCR, producing 87-bp fragments spanning the CDR3 region. Sequencing of the amplicons was done on the Illumina HiSeq platform. Turning to the authors' computational methods: Synthetic template baselines were used to correct PCR bias computationally, reads within Hamming distance 2 were collapsed together, and singletons that could not be merged were discarded. By aligning reads against IMGT, V, D and J genes, CDR3 length, and insertions or deletions at six rearrangement sites were assigned. Within each subset, clonotype counts were normalized to sorted cell number, after which true diversity and Gini coefficients were computed with the tcR R package. Repertoire sharing was quantified using the overlap coefficient calculated on TCRB nucleotide sequences. What TCRdb holds here is the immuneACCESS table cut down to in-frame rearrangements. Part of the clones is not present; checked against another copy, under half of the missing clones reflect an unresolved V gene, and the others are unexplained. The DNA gave D and trimming, while V, J and clone size come from that table. Counted in this sample were around 140,000 clones; 9% to 10% of them appeared once. The ten biggest clones cover 0.65% of the sample.

The sample comes from a study of beta chain features in type 1 diabetes (dated by TCRdb to 2017 to 2018). Context from the whole study: No differences in mean age, gender distribution, total cell number or subset yield were found between patients and healthy donors. A total of around 100 million sorted cells were examined across all samples, and RNA yield correlated strongly with the number of cells per subset. The study compared TCRB repertoires of sorted circulating CD4+ T cell subsets between recently diagnosed type 1 diabetes patients and matched healthy donors. Whereas all 30 or so donors provided naive and central memory subsets, regulatory and stem cell-like memory subsets were isolated from just 8 patients and about eight healthy donors.

Findings and caveats that apply to the study as a whole: PCR might favor shorter templates, but patient and control samples were amplified and corrected together, so any skew would affect both groups equally. Naive, central memory and regulatory TCRB repertoires appeared to be more alike among patients than among healthy donors. Only small numbers of individuals were included in the HLA sub-analyses, which left unresolved whether HLA type had any influence on TCRB rearrangement. Because cDNA was sequenced instead of genomic DNA, highly expressing activated cells could be over-represented, though the groups showed no difference in activation or CD3 levels. A moderate but significant shortening of TCRB CDR3 length was observed in type 1 diabetes patients in all four CD4+ subsets. Fewer insertions and more nucleotide deletions at VDJ recombination sites were observed in patients with type 1 diabetes, implying thymic rearrangement abnormalities.

From each donor, a single peripheral blood sample of 100 to 150 mL on average was drawn into heparinised tubes. A BD FACSAria II and a panel including CD45RO, CCR7, CD25, CD127, CD95 and CD27 were used to sort naive, central memory, regulatory and stem cell-like memory CD4+ T cells. A purity above 98% was achieved for all sorted populations. Right away, PBMCs were isolated by Lymphoprep density gradient centrifugation and were stained directly, with no culture step. So that batch effects would be minimized, each experiment stained and sorted samples in pairs, pairing one healthy donor with one patient.

This TCR was sampled from a woman aged 40 to 55 in good health. Sequences were obtained from central memory CD4+ T cells from blood. The V and J genes are TRBV29-1 and TRBJ1-4; D gene: possibly TRBD1, on 5 matching bases. CDR3 loop: CSVVGTGDEKLFF. The nucleotides read TGCAGCGTTGTTGGTACAGGCGATGAAAAACTGTTTTTT.